This TCR beta chain is drawn from a study of T-cell reconstitution after alpha-beta-depleted transplantation in children. This CDR3 has 15 amino acids. Trimming stripped 3 bases from V and 0 bases from J, with 8 bases between. Unique molecular identifiers were incorporated during preparation of the TCRbeta library. TCRdb independently ran MiXCR on the PCR reads; one entry per CDR3 protein. Of 200,000 to 250,000 distinct CDR3 sequences in the sample, around 9.2% were seen once. Regarding the study as a whole: One year post-transplant, T-cell counts and diversity were largely derived from T cells produced anew.

This clonotype has more than one count but fewer than ten. Its specificity is unknown. The V gene is TRBV12-3 or TRBV12-4, the J gene TRBJ2-2, with D possibly being TRBD1 (5 bases). The sequence came from a male patient aged 2-15 years who had a stem cell transplant for acute myeloid leukemia, so the T cells may come from the graft donor. This specimen was PBMCs, mostly from graft donor cells, taken 360 days after TCRalphabeta/CD19-depleted stem cell transplant. The CDR3 region has the DNA TGTGCCAGCAGTTTCAGGGCATCGAACACCGGGGAGCTGTTTTTT. Residues: CASSFRASNTGELFF.